This is a list of T cell receptor beta chains from one sample in a study of blood T cell repertoires in COVID-19. The table came from immunoSEQ multiplex PCR; TCRdb's copy has only in-frame clones and leaves some out. This sample has roughly 180,000 clones, with roughly 83% found just once. The specimen was PBMCs or T cells enriched from blood (not recorded which). These receptors originate from a woman in her 30s who had recovered from COVID-19. Both conserved end residues are part of each CDR3. D genes are given only for firm matches. Expanded clones get a size class; other rows say once, few or many, or leave the size out.

D,V,J,size,DNA,CDR3
TRBD2,TRBV9,TRBJ2-1,-,TGTGCCAGCAGCGTAGAGAGCGGGAGGGCCCCTGAGCAGTTCTTC,CASSVESGRAPEQFF
TRBD2,TRBV7-9,TRBJ2-2,-,TGTGCCAGCAGCCCGACTAGCGGGGTGAACACCGGGGAGCTGTTTTTT,CASSPTSGVNTGELFF
-,TRBV20-1,TRBJ1-2,-,TGCAGTGCGAGGAGACCCTATGGCTACACCTTC,CSARRPYGYTF
TRBD2,TRBV28,TRBJ2-5,-,TGTGCCAGCAGTTTAGACACTAGCGGGAGGGCTGAGACCCAGTACTTC,CASSLDTSGRAETQYF
TRBD2,TRBV10-3,TRBJ2-2,-,TGTGCCATCAGCGAGGTCTTTAGACTAGCGGGATCCACCGGGGAGCTGTTTTTT,CAISEVFRLAGSTGELFF
-,TRBV4-1,TRBJ1-1,many,TGCGCCAGCAGCCACGACAGCGGGGAGGTTAAGGGGGCTGAAGCTTTCTTT,CASSHDSGEVKGAEAFF
TRBD1,TRBV20-1,TRBJ1-2,-,TGCAGTGCTGGGACAGGGGATGGCTACACCTTC,CSAGTGDGYTF
-,TRBV29-1,TRBJ1-1,-,TGCAGCGTTACATCTCGAAGCGTCATGAACACTGAAGCTTTCTTT,CSVTSRSVMNTEAFF
TRBD2,TRBV27,TRBJ2-7,-,TGTGCCAGCAGGCCAACTAGCGGGAGTTACGAGCAGTACTTC,CASRPTSGSYEQYF
-,TRBV20-1,TRBJ2-3,once,TGCAGTGCTAGTTCTGAGTCAACCTCTAGCACAGATACGCAGTATTTT,CSASSESTSSTDTQYF
-,TRBV7-2,TRBJ2-7,-,TGTGCCAGCAGACCACAAAACAGCTACGAGCAGTACTTC,CASRPQNSYEQYF
-,TRBV2,TRBJ2-7,-,TGTGCCAGCAGTGAGGGGGGGGCGGCCTACGAGCAGTACTTC,CASSEGGAAYEQYF
TRBD2,TRBV28,TRBJ2-7,-,TGTGCCAGTGGGGCGGGAGAAGGTTCCGAGCAGTACTTC,CASGAGEGSEQYF
TRBD2,TRBV11-3,TRBJ2-2,-,TGTGCCAGCAGCCCGAGCCACTGGGGAAGCGGGAATACCGGGGAGCTGTTTTTT,CASSPSHWGSGNTGELFF
TRBD1,TRBV24-1,TRBJ1-2,-,TGTGCCACCAGTGACAACAAGGGGGCAGGTGGCTACACCTTC,CATSDNKGAGGYTF
-,TRBV5-1,TRBJ2-2,few,TGCGCCAGCAGCTCGGTGAGGGAGATCGGGGAGCTGTTTTTT,CASSSVREIGELFF
-,TRBV28,TRBJ2-7,-,-,CASSFGGGSYF
-,TRBV14,TRBJ2-3,-,TGTGCCAGCAGCCAAGAAAGGGGAGGACTCCTCACAGATACGCAGTATTTT,CASSQERGGLLTDTQYF
-,TRBV4-1,TRBJ2-1,-,TGCGCCAGCAGCCAACGTTCGGGGGGCGGCGGATATGAGCAGTTCTTC,CASSQRSGGGGYEQFF
-,TRBV3-1/TRBV3-2,TRBJ1-1,-,TGTGCCAGCAGCCATCACAGCCCGAACACTGAAGCTTTCTTT,CASSHHSPNTEAFF
TRBD1,TRBV6-1,TRBJ1-1,-,TGTGCCAGCAGTGAGGCCCCGGGACAGCGTAACACTGAAGCTTTCTTT,CASSEAPGQRNTEAFF
TRBD2,TRBV28,TRBJ2-1,-,TGTGCCAGCAGTTTTGGACTAGTTCAGTGGGGCTACAATGAGCAGTTCTTC,CASSFGLVQWGYNEQFF
TRBD2,TRBV4-2,TRBJ2-1,-,TGTGCCAGCAGCCAGTACCGCGGGAGGGCTAACAATGAGCAGTTCTTC,CASSQYRGRANNEQFF
-,TRBV11-2,TRBJ1-1,few,TGTGCCAGCTCCTCGGGGAACACTGAAGCTTTCTTT,CASSSGNTEAFF
-,TRBV3-1/TRBV3-2,TRBJ1-2,-,TGTGCCAGCAGCCAAGCGGGGACTACACGGAACTATGGCTACACCTTC,CASSQAGTTRNYGYTF
TRBD2,TRBV7-6,TRBJ2-5,-,TGTGCCAGCAGCTTAGGACTAGCGGGAAGTGAGACCCAGTACTTC,CASSLGLAGSETQYF
TRBD1,TRBV2,TRBJ1-2,-,TGTGCCAGCAGACCACGACAGGGAGGAGGCTATGGCTACACCTTC,CASRPRQGGGYGYTF
TRBD2,TRBV11-2,TRBJ2-1,-,TGTGCCAGCAGGAGACCCGGGACTAGCGGGAGGGGCAATGAGCAGTTCTTC,CASRRPGTSGRGNEQFF
-,TRBV7-9,TRBJ2-7,few,TGTGCCAGCAGCTCACACCAGGGCTCCTACGAGCAGTACTTC,CASSSHQGSYEQYF
TRBD2,TRBV19,TRBJ2-1,-,TGTGCCAGTAGTATAGGGGGAGGGGTCAATGAGCAGTTCTTC,CASSIGGGVNEQFF
-,TRBV11-1,TRBJ2-7,-,TGTGCCAGCAGCTTATATCGGGGGAACTACGAGCAGTACTTC,CASSLYRGNYEQYF
-,TRBV27,TRBJ1-6,-,TGTGCCAGCACAGGCTACGGGACACCAAAGCTCCACTTT,CASTGYGTPKLHF
-,TRBV13,TRBJ1-5,-,TGTGCCAGCAGCTTAGGCCAAAATCAGCCCCAGCATTTT,CASSLGQNQPQHF
-,TRBV5-1,TRBJ1-1,medium-sized,TGCGCCAGCAGCACACAAGCAGATGGGGAGGAGAACACTGAAGCTTTCTTT,CASSTQADGEENTEAFF
-,TRBV12-3/TRBV12-4,TRBJ1-1,-,TGTGCCAGCAGAGAACGGGGGAACACTGAAGCTTTCTTT,CASRERGNTEAFF
-,TRBV3-1/TRBV3-2,TRBJ2-1,few,TGTGCCAGCAGCCTACCAGGGTCAACCTACAATGAGCAGTTCTTC,CASSLPGSTYNEQFF
TRBD2,TRBV4-2,TRBJ2-7,-,TGTGCCAGCAGCCAAGTTCTAGCGGGAGGCAACGAGCAGTACTTC,CASSQVLAGGNEQYF
-,TRBV5-5,TRBJ1-2,once,TGTGCCAGCAGCTTGGGCCCGGGAAACTATGGCTACACCTTC,CASSLGPGNYGYTF
TRBD1,TRBV15,TRBJ2-7,-,TGTGCCACCAGCGCTCGGACAGGGGGCTACGAGCAGTACTTC,CATSARTGGYEQYF
TRBD1,TRBV25-1,TRBJ1-1,-,TGTGCCAGCTCCGGGACAGATTATTCCAACACTGAAGCTTTCTTT,CASSGTDYSNTEAFF
-,TRBV7-9,TRBJ2-1,few,TGTGCCAGCAGCGGTGCTGCGGGACTGCCCTACAATGAGCAGTTCTTC,CASSGAAGLPYNEQFF
-,TRBV7-6,TRBJ2-1,-,TGTGCCAGCAGCTCACTAGCCCCGAACCGTTTCGACAATGAGCAGTTCTTC,CASSSLAPNRFDNEQFF
TRBD1,TRBV5-6,TRBJ2-2,-,TGTGCCAGCAGCGGAAACAGGGGGTCGTACACCGGGGAGCTGTTTTTT,CASSGNRGSYTGELFF
-,TRBV7-9,TRBJ2-1,-,TGTGCCAGCAGCCCCAGGATAGCGACCTACAATGAGCAGTTCTTC,CASSPRIATYNEQFF
-,TRBV7-2,TRBJ2-3,-,TGTGCCAGCAGCCTCGTCGGGACTTCTTTCACAGATACGCAGTATTTT,CASSLVGTSFTDTQYF
TRBD2,TRBV5-6,TRBJ2-1,-,TGTGCCAGCGGGAGGACTAGCGGGATCAATGAGCAGTTCTTC,CASGRTSGINEQFF
TRBD2,TRBV5-1,TRBJ2-3,-,TGCGCCAGCAGCTCAACTAGCGGGATCGCAGATACGCAGTATTTT,CASSSTSGIADTQYF
-,TRBV28,TRBJ1-4,-,TGTGCCAGCAGTTTAAGACAGCCCGGCGGAGAAAAACTGTTTTTT,CASSLRQPGGEKLFF
-,TRBV3-1/TRBV3-2,TRBJ2-2,once,TGTGCCAGCAGCCAAGTGGTGGGGCGAACCGGGGAGCTGTTTTTT,CASSQVVGRTGELFF
-,TRBV7-9,TRBJ1-2,-,TGTGCCAGCAGCTTAGCACCGGAGATCTATGGCTACACCTTC,CASSLAPEIYGYTF
-,TRBV5-1,TRBJ2-2,-,TGCGCCAGCAGTTCAACGGGAGAGAACACCGGGGAGCTGTTTTTT,CASSSTGENTGELFF
-,TRBV10-3,TRBJ1-1,-,TGTGCCATCAGAAAAGGGACTAATTCGAACACTGAAGCTTTCTTT,CAIRKGTNSNTEAFF
-,TRBV1,TRBJ1-2,few,TGCACCAGCAGCCAAGACCGGACAGATTCTAACTATGGCTACACCTTC,CTSSQDRTDSNYGYTF